This TCR beta chain is drawn from a study of vaccination and CD4 T cells after COVID-19. CDR1 and CDR2 (germline): DFQATT, SNEGSKA (reference sequence). This CDR3 region has 14 residues. The trim removed 5 bases at V and 1 base at J, leaving 3 bases unmatched. This clonotype came up a few times. What it binds is unknown. Sequenced with the Oncomine TCR Beta short-read assay was DNA taken from cultured CD4+ T cells. TCRdb re-analysed the PCR reads in MiXCR, keeping a single row per CDR3 protein. There are fewer than 20,000 distinct CDR3 sequences in the sample; 44% occur only once, and roughly 17% lies in the top ten. Time point specified: late sampling 161 to 241 days after vaccination in a few convalescent patients. Treatment noted: roughly ten-day PBMC culture with coronavirus spike peptide pools or control peptides (ViraFEST assay). At days 3 and 7, half the medium was exchanged for fresh IL-2 medium.

The V call is TRBV20-1, the J call TRBJ2-2; 8 bases line up with TRBD2. The specimen comprised CD4+ T cells from blood, cultured in vitro, sampled about 7 months after SARS-CoV-2 vaccination. This TCR derives from a human donor who had recovered from COVID-19. CDR3: CSAPGLGNTGELFF. In DNA, the CDR3 is TGCAGTGCTCCGGGACTAGGGAACACCGGGGAGCTGTTTTTT.